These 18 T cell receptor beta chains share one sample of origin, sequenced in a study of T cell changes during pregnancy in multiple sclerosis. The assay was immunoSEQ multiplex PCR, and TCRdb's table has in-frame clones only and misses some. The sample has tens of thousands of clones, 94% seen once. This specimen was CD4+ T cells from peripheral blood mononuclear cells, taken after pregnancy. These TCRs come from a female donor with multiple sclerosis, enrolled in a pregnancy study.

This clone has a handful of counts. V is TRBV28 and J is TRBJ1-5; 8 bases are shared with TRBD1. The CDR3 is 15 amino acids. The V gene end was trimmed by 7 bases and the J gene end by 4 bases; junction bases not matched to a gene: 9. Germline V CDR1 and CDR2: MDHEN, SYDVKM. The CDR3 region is CASIGGDRGNQPQHF. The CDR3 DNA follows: TGTGCCAGCATTGGAGGAGACAGGGGAAATCAGCCCCAGCATTTT.

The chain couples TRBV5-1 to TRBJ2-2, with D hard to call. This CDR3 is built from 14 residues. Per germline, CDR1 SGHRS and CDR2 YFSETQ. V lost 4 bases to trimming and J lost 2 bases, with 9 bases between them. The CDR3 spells CASSPPLNTGELFF. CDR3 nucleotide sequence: TGCGCCAGCAGCCCCCCTCTTAACACCGGGGAGCTGTTTTTT.

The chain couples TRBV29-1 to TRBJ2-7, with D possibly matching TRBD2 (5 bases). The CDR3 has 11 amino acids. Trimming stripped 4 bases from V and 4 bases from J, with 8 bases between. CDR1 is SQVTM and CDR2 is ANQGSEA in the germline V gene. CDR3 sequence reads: CSVGEIYEQYF. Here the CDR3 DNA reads TGCAGCGTTGGGGAGATTTACGAGCAGTACTTC.

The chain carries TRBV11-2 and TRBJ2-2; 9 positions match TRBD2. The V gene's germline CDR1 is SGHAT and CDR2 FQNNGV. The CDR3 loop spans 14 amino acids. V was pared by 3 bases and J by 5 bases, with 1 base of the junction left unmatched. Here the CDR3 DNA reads TGTGCCAGCAGCTTTAGCGGGGGAACCGGGGAGCTGTTTTTT. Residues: CASSFSGGTGELFF. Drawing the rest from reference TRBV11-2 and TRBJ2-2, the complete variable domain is EAGVAQSPRYKIIEKRQSVAFWCNPISGHATLYWYQQILGQGPKLLIQFQNNGVVDDSQLPKDRFSAERLKGVDSTLKIQPAKLEDSAVYLCASSFSGGTGELFFGEGSRLTVL.

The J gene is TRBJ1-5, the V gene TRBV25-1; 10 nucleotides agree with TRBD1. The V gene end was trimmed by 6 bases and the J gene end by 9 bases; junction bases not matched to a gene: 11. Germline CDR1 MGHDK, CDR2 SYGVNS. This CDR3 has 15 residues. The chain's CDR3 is CASSAGTGAGRPQHF. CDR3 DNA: TGTGCCAGCAGCGCCGGGACAGGGGCGGGTAGGCCCCAGCATTTT.

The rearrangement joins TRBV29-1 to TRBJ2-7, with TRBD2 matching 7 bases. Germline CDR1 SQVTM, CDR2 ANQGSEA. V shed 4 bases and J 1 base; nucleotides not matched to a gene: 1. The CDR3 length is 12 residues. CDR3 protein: CSVGAGSYEQYF. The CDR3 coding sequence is TGCAGCGTTGGAGCGGGGTCCTACGAGCAGTACTTC.

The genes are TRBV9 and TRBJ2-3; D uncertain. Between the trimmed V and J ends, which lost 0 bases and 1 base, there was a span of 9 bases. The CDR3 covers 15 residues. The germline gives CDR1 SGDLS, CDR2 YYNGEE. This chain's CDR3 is CASSVALAGTDTQYF. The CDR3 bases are TGTGCCAGCAGCGTAGCTTTGGCCGGCACAGATACGCAGTATTTT.

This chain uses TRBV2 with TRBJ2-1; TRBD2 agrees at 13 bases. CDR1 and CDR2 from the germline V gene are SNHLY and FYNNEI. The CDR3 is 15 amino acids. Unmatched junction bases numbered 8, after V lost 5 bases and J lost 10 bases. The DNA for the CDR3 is TGTGCCAGCAGTCCTAGGACTAGCGGGAGTTCAGAGCAGTTCTTC. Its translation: CASSPRTSGSSEQFF.

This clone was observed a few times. For the CDR3, the DNA is TGTGCCAGCAGCCGCGGGGTCGGGGGATCCTCGGGGCAGTACTTC. It encodes CASSRGVGGSSGQYF. The chain combines TRBV7-9 with TRBJ2-7; weak D call: TRBD2 (6 bases). This CDR3 contains 15 residues. V was shortened by 5 bases and J by 9 bases, with 23 bases between the two germline ends. The V gene's germline CDR1 is SEHNR and CDR2 FQNEAQ (reference sequence). Variable domain in full (rest from reference TRBV7-9 and TRBJ2-7): DTGVSQNPRHKITKRGQNVTFRCDPISEHNRLYWYRQTLGQGPEFLTYFQNEAQLEKSRLLSDRFSAERPKGSFSTLEIQRTEQGDSAMYLCASSRGVGGSSGQYFGPGTRLTVT.

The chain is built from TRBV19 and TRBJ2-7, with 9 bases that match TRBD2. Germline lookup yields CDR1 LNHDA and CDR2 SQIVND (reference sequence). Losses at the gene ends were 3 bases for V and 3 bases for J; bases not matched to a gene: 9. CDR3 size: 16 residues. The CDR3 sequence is CASSMAGTSLIYEQYF. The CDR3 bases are TGTGCCAGTAGTATGGCCGGGACTAGCCTTATCTACGAGCAGTACTTC.

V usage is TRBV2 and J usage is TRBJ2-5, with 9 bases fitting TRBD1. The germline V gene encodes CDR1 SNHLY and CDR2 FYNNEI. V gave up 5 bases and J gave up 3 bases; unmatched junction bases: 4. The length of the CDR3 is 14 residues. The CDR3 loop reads CASSKRTGEETQYF. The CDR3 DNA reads TGTGCCAGCAGTAAGAGGACAGGGGAAGAGACCCAGTACTTC.

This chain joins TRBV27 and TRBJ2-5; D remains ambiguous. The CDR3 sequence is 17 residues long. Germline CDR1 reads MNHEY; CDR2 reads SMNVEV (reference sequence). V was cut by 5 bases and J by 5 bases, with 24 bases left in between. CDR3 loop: CASSPGIAAYPGETQYF. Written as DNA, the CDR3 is TGTGCCAGCAGTCCCGGTATAGCAGCGTACCCTGGGGAGACCCAGTACTTC.

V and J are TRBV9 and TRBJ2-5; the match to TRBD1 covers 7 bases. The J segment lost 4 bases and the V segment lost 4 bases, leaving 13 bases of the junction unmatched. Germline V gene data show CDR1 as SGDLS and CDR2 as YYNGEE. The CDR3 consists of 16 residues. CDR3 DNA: TGTGCCAGCAGCCCAGCCAACATCAGGGGGAGAGAGACCCAGTACTTC. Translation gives CASSPANIRGRETQYF. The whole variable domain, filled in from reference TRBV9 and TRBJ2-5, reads DSGVTQTPKHLITATGQRVTLRCSPRSGDLSVYWYQQSLDQGLQFLIQYYNGEERAKGNILERFSAQQFPDLHSELNLSSLELGDSALYFCASSPANIRGRETQYFGPGTRLLVL.

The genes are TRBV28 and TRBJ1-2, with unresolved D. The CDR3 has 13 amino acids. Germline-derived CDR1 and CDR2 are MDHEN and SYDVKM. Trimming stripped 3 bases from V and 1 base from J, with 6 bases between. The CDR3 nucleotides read TGTGCCAGCAGTTTCTCCGGTAACTATGGCTACACCTTC. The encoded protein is CASSFSGNYGYTF.

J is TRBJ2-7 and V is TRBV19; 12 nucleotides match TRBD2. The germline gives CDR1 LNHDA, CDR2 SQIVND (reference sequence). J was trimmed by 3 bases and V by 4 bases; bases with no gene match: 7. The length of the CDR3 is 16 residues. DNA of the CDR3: TGTGCCAGTAGTAGTCAGACTAGCGGGAGAAGCTACGAGCAGTACTTC. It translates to CASSSQTSGRSYEQYF.

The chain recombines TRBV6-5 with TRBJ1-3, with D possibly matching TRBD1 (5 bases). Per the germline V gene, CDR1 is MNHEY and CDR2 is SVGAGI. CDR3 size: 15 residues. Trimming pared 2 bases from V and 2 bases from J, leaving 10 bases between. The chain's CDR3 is CASSYAGRAGNTIYF. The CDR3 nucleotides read TGTGCCAGCAGTTACGCGGGGCGTGCTGGAAACACCATATATTTT.

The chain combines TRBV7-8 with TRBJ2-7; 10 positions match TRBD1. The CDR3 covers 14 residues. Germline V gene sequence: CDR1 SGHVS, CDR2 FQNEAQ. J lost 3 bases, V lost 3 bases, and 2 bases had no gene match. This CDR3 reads CASSFRTGGYEQYF. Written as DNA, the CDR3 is TGTGCCAGCAGCTTCCGGACAGGGGGCTACGAGCAGTACTTC.

The CDR3 protein is CASSVSGGDTQYF. In DNA form, the CDR3 reads TGTGCCAGTAGTGTATCGGGAGGAGATACGCAGTATTTT. V is TRBV19 and J is TRBJ2-3; 7 positions agree with TRBD2. V lost 5 bases to trimming and J lost 5 bases; unmatched junction nucleotides: 4. In germline, CDR1 is LNHDA, CDR2 SQIVND (reference sequence). The CDR3 loop spans 13 amino acids.